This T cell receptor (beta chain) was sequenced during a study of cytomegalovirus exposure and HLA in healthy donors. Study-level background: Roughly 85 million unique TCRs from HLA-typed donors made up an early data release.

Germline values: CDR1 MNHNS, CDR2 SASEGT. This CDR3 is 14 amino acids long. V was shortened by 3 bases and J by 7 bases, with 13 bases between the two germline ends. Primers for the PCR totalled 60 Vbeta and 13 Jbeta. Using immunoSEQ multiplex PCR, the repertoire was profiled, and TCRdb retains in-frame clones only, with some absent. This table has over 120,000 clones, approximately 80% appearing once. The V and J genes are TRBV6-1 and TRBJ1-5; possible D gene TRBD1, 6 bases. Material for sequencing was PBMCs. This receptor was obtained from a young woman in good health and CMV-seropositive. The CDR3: CASSEGQGPQPQHF. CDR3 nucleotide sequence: TGTGCCAGCAGTGAGGGCCAGGGGCCGCAGCCCCAGCATTTT.